This is a list of T cell receptor beta chains from one sample in a study of shared clonotypes between healthy human individuals. TCRdb keeps only in-frame clones here, not all; method: immunoSEQ multiplex PCR. The sample holds some 2,000,000 clones, roughly 95% seen once. Sequenced input: naive CD4+ T cells sorted from blood. Receptors originate from a man younger than 35 in good health. Each CDR3 is given with its conserved first and last residue. Each record gives: CDR3 length, D gene, V gene, clone size, J gene, CDR3 DNA, CDR3 protein. A D gene is named only where the DNA matches it firmly. Not all rows give a size; the values are once, few, many and, for expanded clones, a class.

>15|TRBD1|TRBV10-3|once|TRBJ2-7
TGTGCCATCAGGGGGACAGGGAACCCGTCCTACGAGCAGTACTTC
CAIRGTGNPSYEQYF
>18|.|TRBV19|.|TRBJ2-6
TGTGCCAGTAGTCCCGCGGCCAGCTTAGGGTCTGGGGCCAACGTCCTGACTTTC
CASSPAASLGSGANVLTF
>12|.|TRBV10-1|few|TRBJ2-7
TGCGCCAGCAGTGCGGATTTCGGGGAGCAGTACTTC
CASSADFGEQYF
>15|TRBD1|TRBV7-2|.|TRBJ1-6
TGTGCCAGCAGCTCACAGGGGTTGGGGGGTTCACCCCTCCACTTT
CASSSQGLGGSPLHF
>14|.|TRBV28|.|TRBJ1-4
TGTGCCAGCACCGTGATACAGGGTAATGAAAAACTGTTTTTT
CASTVIQGNEKLFF
>15|.|TRBV10-2|.|TRBJ2-2
TGCGCCAGCAGGAGGCCAGGGCCTACCACCGGGGAGCTGTTTTTT
CASRRPGPTTGELFF
>12|.|TRBV28|once|TRBJ1-3
TGTGCCAGCAGCTCCGGGCTTGACACCATATATTTT
CASSSGLDTIYF
>14|.|TRBV7-2|.|TRBJ2-7
TGTGCCAGCAGCTTAGCGGGACCCACCTACGAGCAGTACTTC
CASSLAGPTYEQYF
>16|.|TRBV5-1|.|TRBJ2-2
TGCGCCAGCAGCCCGGGGGACAGTACTTACACCGGGGAGCTGTTTTTT
CASSPGDSTYTGELFF
>14|TRBD2|TRBV28|.|TRBJ2-7
TGTGCAGCAGCTAGCGGGGGGGCCTCCTACGAGCAGTACTTC
CAAASGGASYEQYF
>15|.|TRBV27|.|TRBJ1-5
TGTGCCAGCAGTTCCAGGGGCGGGGGGGAGCAGCCCCAGCATTTT
CASSSRGGGEQPQHF
>12|.|TRBV29-1|.|TRBJ1-1
TGCAGCGTTGGGGGGGGTTACACTGAAGCTTTCTTT
CSVGGGYTEAFF
>13|.|TRBV28|.|TRBJ2-7
TGTGCCAGCAGGCGCCGGATTCTCTACGAGCAGTACTTC
CASRRRILYEQYF
>14|.|TRBV28|.|TRBJ1-2
TGTGCCAGTGGCACGATGGATGGGACCTATGGCTACACCTTC
CASGTMDGTYGYTF
>15|.|TRBV7-2|.|TRBJ2-7
TGTGCCAGCAGCTTAGACAGATACTCTTACTACGAGCAGTACTTC
CASSLDRYSYYEQYF
>13|.|TRBV18|.|TRBJ2-4
TGTGCCAGCTCACCACAAGGGTTGGGCATTCAGTACTTC
CASSPQGLGIQYF
>16|.|TRBV6-6|.|TRBJ1-5
TGTGCCAGCAGTTACGGCGGAGAACCTAGCAATCAGCCCCAGCATTTT
CASSYGGEPSNQPQHF
>14|TRBD1|TRBV6-1|.|TRBJ2-1
TGTGCCAGCAGGGGGACAGGGAAAGACAATGAGCAGTTCTTC
CASRGTGKDNEQFF
>17|TRBD2|TRBV2|.|TRBJ2-2
TGTGCCAGCAGCCCGACTAGCGGGGGGGCGAACACCGGGGAGCTGTTTTTT
CASSPTSGGANTGELFF
>13|.|TRBV7-2|once|TRBJ1-1
TGTGCCAGCAGCCCCCTTGTGAACACTGAAGCTTTCTTT
CASSPLVNTEAFF
>18|.|TRBV5-1|.|TRBJ2-6
TGCGCCAGCAGCGCTGGACGGATTGGCAACTCTGGGGCCAACGTCCTGACTTTC
CASSAGRIGNSGANVLTF
>13|.|TRBV5-1|.|TRBJ1-2
TGCGCCAGCAGCTTGGGAGAGGGGCTGGGCTACACCTTC
CASSLGEGLGYTF
>15|TRBD2|TRBV5-7|.|TRBJ2-1
TGTGCCAGCAGCCTCGACGGGAGGGCCCCCGATGAGCAGTTCTTC
CASSLDGRAPDEQFF
>12|.|TRBV25-1|.|TRBJ1-4
TGTGCCAGCAGGGGGGGAGGGGAAAAACTGTTTTTT
CASRGGGEKLFF
>16|TRBD1|TRBV2|.|TRBJ1-3
TGTGCCAGCAGTGAAGGTCAGGACAGGGCGGGAAACACCATATATTTT
CASSEGQDRAGNTIYF
>14|.|TRBV30|.|TRBJ1-1
TGTGCCTGGAGTGTACTTAATTGGAACACTGAAGCTTTCTTT
CAWSVLNWNTEAFF
>16|.|TRBV2|.|TRBJ1-2
TGTGCCAGCCAAAAAGAGAAAGGAGCTTCTAACTATGGCTACACCTTC
CASQKEKGASNYGYTF